This TCR beta chain appears in the sequencing data of a study of cytomegalovirus exposure and HLA in healthy donors. Regarding this clone: No antigen is known for it.

The PCR had 60 Vbeta and 13 Jbeta primers. The data were produced by immunoSEQ multiplex PCR, yet TCRdb's version contains in-frame clones alone and is incomplete. The table lists about 200,000 clones, 76% of them singletons. Whole-study results and caveats: Relative to equally common others, HLA-associated TCR beta chains showed greater clonal expansion in a later analysis. Excluded: some indistinguishable V segments such as TRBV6-2 and TRBV6-3.

Germline V gene sequence: CDR1 LNHDA, CDR2 SQIVND (reference sequence). The CDR3 is 15 residues long. V was shortened by 1 base and J by 0 bases, with 7 bases between the two germline ends. This clonotype was obtained from a man younger than 30 in good health and CMV-seronegative. Sample: PBMCs. The chain carries TRBV19 and TRBJ1-5, with D uncertain. This CDR3 is CASSIGTSSNQPQHF. CDR3 sequence (DNA): TGTGCCAGTAGTATAGGCACATCTAGCAATCAGCCCCAGCATTTT.